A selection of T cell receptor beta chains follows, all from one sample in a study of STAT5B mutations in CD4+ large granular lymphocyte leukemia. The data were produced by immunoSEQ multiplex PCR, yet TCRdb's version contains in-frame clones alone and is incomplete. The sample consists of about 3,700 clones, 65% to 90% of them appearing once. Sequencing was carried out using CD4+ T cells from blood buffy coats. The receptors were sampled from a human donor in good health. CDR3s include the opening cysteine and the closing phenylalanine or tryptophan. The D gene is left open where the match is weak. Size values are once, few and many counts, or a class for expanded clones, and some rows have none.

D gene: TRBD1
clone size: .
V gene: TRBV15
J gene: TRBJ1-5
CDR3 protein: CATRTGTGGQPQHF
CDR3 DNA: TGTGCCACCAGGACCGGGACAGGGGGTCAGCCCCAGCATTTT

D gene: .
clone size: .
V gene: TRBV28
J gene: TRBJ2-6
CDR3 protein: CASSFPNSGANVLTF
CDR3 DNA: TGTGCCAGCAGTTTTCCGAATTCTGGGGCCAACGTCCTGACTTTC

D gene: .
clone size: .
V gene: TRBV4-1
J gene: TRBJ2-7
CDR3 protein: CASSPTGRAYEQYF
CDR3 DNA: TGCGCCAGCAGCCCGACAGGGAGGGCCTACGAGCAGTACTTC

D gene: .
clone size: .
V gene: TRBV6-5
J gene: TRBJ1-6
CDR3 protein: CASSSQGSYNSPLHF
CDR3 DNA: TGTGCCAGCAGTTCACAGGGATCCTATAATTCACCCCTCCACTTT

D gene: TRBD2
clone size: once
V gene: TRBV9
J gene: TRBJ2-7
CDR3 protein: CASSVSLADYEQYF
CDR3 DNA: TGTGCCAGCAGCGTCTCACTAGCGGATTACGAGCAGTACTTC

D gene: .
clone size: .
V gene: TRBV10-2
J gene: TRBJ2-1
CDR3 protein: CASSSSKNEQFF
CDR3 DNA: TGCGCCAGCAGCTCTAGCAAAAATGAGCAGTTCTTC

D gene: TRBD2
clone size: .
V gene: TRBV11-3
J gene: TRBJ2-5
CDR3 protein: CASSLLAGRETQYF
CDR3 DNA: TGTGCCAGCAGCTTACTAGCGGGAAGAGAGACCCAGTACTTC

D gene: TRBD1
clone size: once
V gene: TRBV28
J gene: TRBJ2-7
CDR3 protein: CASSQSWGTGGYEQYF
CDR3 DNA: TGTGCCAGCAGCCAGAGTTGGGGGACAGGGGGCTACGAGCAGTACTTC

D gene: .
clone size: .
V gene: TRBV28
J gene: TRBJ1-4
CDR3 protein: CASSLWSQAATNEKLFF
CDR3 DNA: TGTGCCAGCAGTTTATGGAGTCAGGCTGCAACTAATGAAAAACTGTTTTTT

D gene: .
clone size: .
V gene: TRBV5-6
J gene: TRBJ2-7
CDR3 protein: CASSLDVGGQYF
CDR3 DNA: TGTGCCAGCAGCTTGGATGTCGGAGGGCAGTACTTC

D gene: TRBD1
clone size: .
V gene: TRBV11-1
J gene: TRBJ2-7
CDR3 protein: CASSPGTGSYEQYF
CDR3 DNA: TGTGCCAGCAGCCCAGGGACAGGTTCTTACGAGCAGTACTTC

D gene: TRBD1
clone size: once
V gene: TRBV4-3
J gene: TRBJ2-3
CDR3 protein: CASSQDALRGTDTQYF
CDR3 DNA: TGCGCCAGCAGCCAAGATGCCCTCAGGGGGACAGATACGCAGTATTTT

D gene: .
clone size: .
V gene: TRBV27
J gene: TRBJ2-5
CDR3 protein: CASSPEVSDQETQYF
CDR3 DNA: TGTGCCAGCAGTCCAGAAGTGTCAGACCAAGAGACCCAGTACTTC

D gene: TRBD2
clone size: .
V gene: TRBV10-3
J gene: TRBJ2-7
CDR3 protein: CAISGPPQRLAGYSYEQYF
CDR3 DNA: TGTGCCATCAGTGGCCCCCCCCAAAGGCTAGCGGGATATTCCTACGAGCAGTACTTC

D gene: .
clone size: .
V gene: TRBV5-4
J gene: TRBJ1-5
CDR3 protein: CASSQGTHQPQHF
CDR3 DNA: TGTGCCAGCAGCCAAGGGACACATCAGCCCCAGCATTTT

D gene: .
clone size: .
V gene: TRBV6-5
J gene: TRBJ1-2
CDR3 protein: CASSLEGGLDGYTF
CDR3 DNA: TGTGCCAGCAGCCTAGAGGGGGGGCTAGATGGCTACACCTTC

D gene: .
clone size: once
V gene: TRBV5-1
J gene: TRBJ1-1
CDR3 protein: CASSLAEDTEAFF
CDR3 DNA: TGCGCCAGCAGCTTGGCCGAAGACACTGAAGCTTTCTTT

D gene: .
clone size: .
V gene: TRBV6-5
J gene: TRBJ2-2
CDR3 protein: CASSYANTGGLFF
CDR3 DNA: TGTGCCAGCAGTTATGCGAACACCGGGGGGCTGTTTTTT

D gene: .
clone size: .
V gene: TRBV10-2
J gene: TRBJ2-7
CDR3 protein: CASSEMVSHYEQYF
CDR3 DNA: TGCGCCAGCAGTGAGATGGTGAGCCACTACGAGCAGTACTTC

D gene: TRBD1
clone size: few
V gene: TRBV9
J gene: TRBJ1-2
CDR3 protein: CASSDGQGYGYTF
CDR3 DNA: TGTGCCAGCAGCGACGGACAGGGCTATGGCTACACCTTC

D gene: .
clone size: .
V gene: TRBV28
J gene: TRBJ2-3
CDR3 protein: CASRTSWVGSTDTQYF
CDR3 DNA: TGTGCCAGCAGGACGAGTTGGGTGGGAAGCACAGATACGCAGTATTTT

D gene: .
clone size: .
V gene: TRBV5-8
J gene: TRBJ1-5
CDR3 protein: CASSAGTLGNQPQHF
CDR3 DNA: TGTGCCAGCAGCGCCGGGACATTAGGCAATCAGCCCCAGCATTTT

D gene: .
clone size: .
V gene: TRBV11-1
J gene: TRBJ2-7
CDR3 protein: CASSLRGYEQYF
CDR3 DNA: TGTGCCAGCAGCTTAAGGGGCTACGAGCAGTACTTC

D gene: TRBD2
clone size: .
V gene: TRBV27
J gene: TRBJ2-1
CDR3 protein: CASSLLVAGSYNEQFF
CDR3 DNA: TGTGCCAGCAGTTTATTGGTAGCGGGCTCCTACAATGAGCAGTTCTTC

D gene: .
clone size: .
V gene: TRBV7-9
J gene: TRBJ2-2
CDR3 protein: CASSFPGEGNTGELFF
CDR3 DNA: TGTGCCAGCAGCTTTCCCGGGGAAGGGAACACCGGGGAGCTGTTTTTT

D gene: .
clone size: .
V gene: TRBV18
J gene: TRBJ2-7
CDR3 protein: CASSPGGQSSYEQYF
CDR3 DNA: TGTGCCAGCTCACCCGGGGGACAGAGCTCCTACGAGCAGTACTTC

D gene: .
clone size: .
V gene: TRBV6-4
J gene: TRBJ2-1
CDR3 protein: CASSAGTSNEQFF
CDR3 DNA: TGTGCCAGCAGTGCCGGGACTTCCAATGAGCAGTTCTTC

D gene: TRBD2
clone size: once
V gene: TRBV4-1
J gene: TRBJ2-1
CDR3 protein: CASSLPGGTEQFF
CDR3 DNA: TGCGCCAGCAGCCTTCCGGGAGGGACTGAGCAGTTCTTC

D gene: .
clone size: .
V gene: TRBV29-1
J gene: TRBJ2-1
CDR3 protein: CSVEGGSSYNEQFF
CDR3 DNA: TGCAGCGTTGAAGGGGGGAGCTCCTACAATGAGCAGTTCTTC

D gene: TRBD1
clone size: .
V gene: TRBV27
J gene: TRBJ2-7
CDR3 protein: CASRTPGQGSYEQYF
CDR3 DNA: TGTGCCAGCAGGACGCCGGGACAGGGGTCCTACGAGCAGTACTTC

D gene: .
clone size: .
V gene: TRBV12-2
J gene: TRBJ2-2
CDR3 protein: CARGAGSNTGELFF
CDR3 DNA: TGTGCAAGGGGGGCGGGATCGAACACCGGGGAGCTGTTTTTT

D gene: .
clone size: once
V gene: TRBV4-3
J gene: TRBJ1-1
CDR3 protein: CASSQKRGNTEAFF
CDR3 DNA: TGCGCCAGCAGCCAGAAACGGGGGAACACTGAAGCTTTCTTT

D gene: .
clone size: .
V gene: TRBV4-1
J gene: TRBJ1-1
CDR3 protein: CASSQGPQATEAFF
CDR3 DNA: TGCGCCAGCAGCCAGGGTCCGCAAGCAACTGAAGCTTTCTTT

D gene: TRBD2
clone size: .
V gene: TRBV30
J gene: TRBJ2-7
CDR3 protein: CAATSGSRYEQYF
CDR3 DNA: TGTGCCGCTACTAGCGGGAGCCGCTACGAGCAGTACTTC

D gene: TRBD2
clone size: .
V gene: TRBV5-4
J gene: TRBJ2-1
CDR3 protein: CASSLGEREINEQFF
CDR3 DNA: TGTGCCAGCAGCTTGGGGGAGCGGGAGATCAATGAGCAGTTCTTC

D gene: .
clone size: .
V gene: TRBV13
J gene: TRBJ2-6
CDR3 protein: CASSFLSYSRVAGANVLTF
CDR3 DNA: TGTGCCAGCAGCTTCCTCAGTTACTCCAGGGTGGCTGGGGCCAACGTCCTGACTTTC

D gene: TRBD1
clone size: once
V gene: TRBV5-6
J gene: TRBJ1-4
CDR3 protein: CASSPHGTGAGVGNEKLFF
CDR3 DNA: TGTGCCAGCAGCCCGCACGGGACAGGGGCCGGGGTTGGAAATGAAAAACTGTTTTTT

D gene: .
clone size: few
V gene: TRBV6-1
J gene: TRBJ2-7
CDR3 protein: CASDPYGAYEQYF
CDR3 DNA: TGTGCCAGCGACCCCTACGGAGCCTACGAGCAGTACTTC

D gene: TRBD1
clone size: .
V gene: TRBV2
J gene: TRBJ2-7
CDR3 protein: CATLKGTEAYEQYF
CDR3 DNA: TGTGCCACTCTGAAAGGGACAGAGGCCTACGAGCAGTACTTC

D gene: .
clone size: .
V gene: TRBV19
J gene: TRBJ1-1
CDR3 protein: CASSIGDTGNTEAFF
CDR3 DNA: TGTGCCAGTAGTATAGGGGACACGGGGAACACTGAAGCTTTCTTT

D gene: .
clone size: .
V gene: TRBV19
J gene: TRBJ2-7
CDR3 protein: CASSIGDPTYEQYF
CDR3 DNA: TGTGCCAGTAGTATAGGGGACCCTACCTACGAGCAGTACTTC

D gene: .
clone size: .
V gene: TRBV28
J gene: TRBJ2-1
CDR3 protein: CAGKLTNTDEQFF
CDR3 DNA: TGTGCCGGAAAACTGACCAATACGGATGAGCAGTTCTTC

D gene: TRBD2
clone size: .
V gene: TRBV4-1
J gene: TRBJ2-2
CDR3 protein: CASSGRDSGGLFF
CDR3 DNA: TGCGCCAGCAGCGGAAGGGACTCGGGAGGGCTGTTTTTT

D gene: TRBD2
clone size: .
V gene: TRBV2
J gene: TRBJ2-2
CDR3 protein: CASSGTSGSIVGGGELFF
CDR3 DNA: TGTGCCAGCTCCGGAACTAGCGGGAGTATCGTGGGTGGCGGGGAGCTGTTTTTT

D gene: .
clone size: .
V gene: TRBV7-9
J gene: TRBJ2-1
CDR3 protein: CATAGGGARNEQFF
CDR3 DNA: TGTGCCACCGCGGGTGGGGGCGCCCGGAATGAGCAGTTCTTC

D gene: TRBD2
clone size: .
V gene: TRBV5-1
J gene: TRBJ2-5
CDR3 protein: CASSFSTSYQETQYF
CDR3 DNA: TGCGCCAGCAGCTTCTCGACTAGCTATCAAGAGACCCAGTACTTC

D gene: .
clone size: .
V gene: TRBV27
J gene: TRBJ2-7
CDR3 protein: CASSYSHGPREQYF
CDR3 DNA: TGTGCCAGCAGTTACAGTCACGGGCCCCGCGAGCAGTACTTC

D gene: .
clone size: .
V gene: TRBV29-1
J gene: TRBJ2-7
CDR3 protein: CSVGTGRNYEQYF
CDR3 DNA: TGCAGCGTTGGCACGGGGCGGAACTACGAGCAGTACTTC

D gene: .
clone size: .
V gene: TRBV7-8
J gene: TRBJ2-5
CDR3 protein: CASSLVGGSETQYF
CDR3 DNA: TGTGCCAGCAGCTTAGTGGGCGGGTCCGAGACCCAGTACTTC

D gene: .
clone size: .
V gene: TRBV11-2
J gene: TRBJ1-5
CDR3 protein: CASSFGRTNQPQHF
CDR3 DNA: TGTGCCAGCAGCTTCGGACGTACCAATCAGCCCCAGCATTTT

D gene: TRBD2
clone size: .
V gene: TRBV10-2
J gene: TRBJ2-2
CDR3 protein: CASRGLAANTGELFF
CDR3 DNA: TGCGCCAGCAGAGGACTAGCGGCTAACACCGGGGAGCTGTTTTTT

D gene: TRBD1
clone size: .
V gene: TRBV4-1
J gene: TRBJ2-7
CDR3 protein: CASSQVRMGQGSSYEQYF
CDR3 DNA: TGCGCCAGCAGCCAAGTCCGGATGGGACAGGGGAGCTCCTACGAGCAGTACTTC